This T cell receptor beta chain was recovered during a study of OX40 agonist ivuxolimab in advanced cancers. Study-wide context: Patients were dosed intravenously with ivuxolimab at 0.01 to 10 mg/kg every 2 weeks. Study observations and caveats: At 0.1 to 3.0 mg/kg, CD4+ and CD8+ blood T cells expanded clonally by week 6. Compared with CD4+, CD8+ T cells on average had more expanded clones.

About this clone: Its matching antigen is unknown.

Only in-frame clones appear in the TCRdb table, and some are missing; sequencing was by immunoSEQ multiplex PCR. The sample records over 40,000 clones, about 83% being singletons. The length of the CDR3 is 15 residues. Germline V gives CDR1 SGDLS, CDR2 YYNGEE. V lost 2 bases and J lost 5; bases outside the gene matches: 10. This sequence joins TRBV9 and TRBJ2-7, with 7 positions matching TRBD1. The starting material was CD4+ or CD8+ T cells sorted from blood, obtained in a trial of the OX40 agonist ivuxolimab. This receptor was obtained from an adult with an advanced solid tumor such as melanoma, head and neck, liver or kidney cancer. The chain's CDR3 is CASSVTGAPGDEQYF. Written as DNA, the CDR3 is TGTGCCAGCAGCGTTACAGGGGCCCCCGGAGACGAGCAGTACTTC.